This T cell receptor (beta chain) was captured by sequencing in a study of cytomegalovirus exposure and HLA in healthy donors. Assay used: immunoSEQ multiplex PCR; TCRdb lists only in-frame clones, some missing. Of around 190,000 clones detected, approximately 86% appear once; the ten largest clones hold about 7.2%. The CDR3 is made up of 15 amino acids. Germline loops: CDR1 SSHAT, CDR2 FNYEAQ (reference sequence). Comment on this clone: An end of the junction does not agree with germline; a read error may underlie this.

This chain links TRBV7-7 with TRBJ2-1, with 15 bases fitting TRBD2. The sample consisted of PBMCs. This sequence was found in a man in his thirties or forties in good health and CMV-seropositive. CDR3 residues: CASSLGTSGRNEQFF. Here the CDR3 DNA reads TGTGCTAGCAGCTTAGGGACTAGCGGGAGGAATGAGCAGTTCTTC.